What follows are 15 T cell receptor beta chains derived from one specimen sequenced in a study of radiation and T cells in renal cell carcinoma. Sequenced by immunoSEQ multiplex PCR; TCRdb stores in-frame clones only, minus some. The sample shows about 15,000 clones, approximately 65% of them seen only once. Treatment: treatment-naive control, cytoreductive nephrectomy. The sample consisted of tumor tissue, taken from a patient whose treatment was nephrectomy without radiotherapy. The receptors derive from a man between 60 and 75 years old with renal cell carcinoma.

This chain links TRBV5-6 with TRBJ2-7, with 7 bases matching TRBD1. The CDR3 is 15 amino acids. Germline CDR1 reads SGHDT; CDR2 reads YYEEEE. The ends lost 4 bases at V and 2 bases at J; junction bases unmatched: 9. CDR3: CASSTQGVPTYEQYF. The CDR3 DNA reads as TGTGCCAGCAGCACCCAGGGGGTCCCCACCTACGAGCAGTACTTC.

The chain carries TRBV7-2 and TRBJ2-3, with 7 bases matching TRBD1. The trim removed 0 bases at V and 4 bases at J, leaving 7 bases unmatched. The germline V gene encodes CDR1 SGHTA and CDR2 FQGNSA. The CDR3 has 16 amino acids. The CDR3 coding sequence is TGTGCCAGCAGCTTAGCGCTCGGCAGGGGGTCAGATACGCAGTATTTT. Amino acids: CASSLALGRGSDTQYF.

This chain connects TRBV7-2 to TRBJ2-1, with 10 positions matching TRBD2. Germline V lookup: CDR1 SGHTA, CDR2 FQGNSA. V lost 2 bases and J lost 8; bases outside the gene matches: 6. The CDR3 is 15 amino acids. In DNA, the CDR3 is TGTGCCAGCAGCTTATCTAGCGGGAGCCAATATGAGCAGTTCTTC. It codes for CASSLSSGSQYEQFF. Supplemented by reference TRBV7-2 and TRBJ2-1, the full variable domain reads GAGVSQSPSNKVTEKGKDVELRCDPISGHTALYWYRQSLGQGLEFLIYFQGNSAPDKSGLPSDRFSAERTGGSVSTLTIQRTQQEDSAVYLCASSLSSGSQYEQFFGPGTRLTVL.

This clone showed up just a few times. The chain employs TRBV9 and TRBJ2-3; 10 bases line up with TRBD2. CDR3 size: 14 residues. J was trimmed by 10 bases and V by 3 bases; bases with no gene match: 8. The germline gives CDR1 SGDLS, CDR2 YYNGEE. CDR3 in DNA: TGTGCCAGCAGCGAGGGATGGCTAGCGGGAGCGCAGTATTTT. The encoded protein is CASSEGWLAGAQYF.

The CDR3 nucleotides read TGCGCCAGCAGCTTGGGAACAGCCGAGAGATATGGCTACACCTTC. It is translated as CASSLGTAERYGYTF. This chain links TRBV5-1 with TRBJ1-2; unclear D gene. This CDR3 spans 15 amino acids. CDR1 is SGHRS and CDR2 is YFSETQ in the germline V gene. V was pared by 0 bases and J by 5 bases, with 14 bases between. The full variable domain, with the rest looked up from reference TRBV5-1 and TRBJ1-2, is KAGVTQTPRYLIKTRGQQVTLSCSPISGHRSVSWYQQTPGQGLQFLFEYFSETQRNKGNFPGRFSGRQFSNSRSEMNVSTLELGDSALYLCASSLGTAERYGYTFGSGTRLTVV.

The rearrangement joins TRBV6-1 to TRBJ1-3; D remains ambiguous. The germline V gene encodes CDR1 MNHNS and CDR2 SASEGT. The CDR3 length is 15 residues. Trimming cost V 5 bases and J 2 bases, with 13 bases left between them. CDR3 in DNA: TGTGCCAGCAGTCCGCTAAGGGCTACTGGAAACACCATATATTTT. This encodes CASSPLRATGNTIYF.

This chain links TRBV5-6 with TRBJ2-3; D call uncertain. CDR3 size: 15 residues. Germline values: CDR1 SGHDT, CDR2 YYEEEE. V lost 2 bases to trimming and J lost 3 bases, with 13 bases between them. DNA of the CDR3: TGTGCCAGCAGCTTAGGACCAGCCGGAACAGATACGCAGTATTTT. Amino acids: CASSLGPAGTDTQYF.

The chain combines TRBV10-3 with TRBJ2-3; no clear D gene. Germline V lookup: CDR1 ENHRY, CDR2 SYGVKD. The CDR3 has 15 amino acids. V shed 3 bases and J shed 3 bases, with 13 bases lying between them. In DNA, the CDR3 is TGTGCCATCAGTGATATGGGGAAGGTGACAGATACGCAGTATTTT. Protein product: CAISDMGKVTDTQYF.

In this sample, this clone turned up once. The chain has TRBV4-3 and TRBJ1-2; tentatively, D is TRBD1 (5 bases). With 1 base removed from V and 4 bases from J, the gap between germline ends came to 16 bases. This CDR3 has 16 amino acids. Germline lookup yields CDR1 LGHNA and CDR2 YSLEER. CDR3 bases: TGCGCCAGCAGCCAAGTGGCGGGGGACTTGGGCTATGGCTACACCTTC. Its protein is CASSQVAGDLGYGYTF.

The chain carries TRBV9 and TRBJ2-3; 11 bases are shared with TRBD2. Germline-derived CDR1 and CDR2 are SGDLS and YYNGEE. J gave up 6 bases and V 3 bases, and 3 bases lay outside the gene matches. The CDR3 is made up of 14 amino acids. The CDR3 nucleotides read TGTGCCAGCAGCGCTAGCGGGGGGAAGGATACGCAGTATTTT. Translating it yields CASSASGGKDTQYF.

The V call is TRBV18, the J call TRBJ2-7; 7 bases fit TRBD1. Germline V gives CDR1 KGHSH, CDR2 LQKENI. CDR3 length equals 13 residues. V gave up 6 bases and J gave up 3 bases; unmatched junction bases: 5. CDR3: CASSWDRSYEQYF. The DNA for the CDR3 is TGTGCCAGCTCCTGGGACAGAAGCTACGAGCAGTACTTC.

The genes are TRBV5-4 and TRBJ2-5; 8 bases are a match to TRBD1. J lost 5 bases, V lost 6 bases, and 6 bases had no gene match. CDR3 size: 13 residues. Germline loops: CDR1 SGHNT, CDR2 YYREEE (reference sequence). The CDR3 nucleotides are TGTGCCAGCAACCCCAGGACAGGGGAGACCCAGTACTTC. Translated: CASNPRTGETQYF.

The CDR3: CASSLSLATNTGELFF. CDR3 nucleotide sequence: TGCGCCAGCAGCTTGTCGCTAGCGACGAACACCGGGGAGCTGTTTTTT. The chain carries TRBV5-1 and TRBJ2-2; possibly TRBD2 for D (6 bases). Germline-derived CDR1 and CDR2 are SGHRS and YFSETQ. Trimming cost V 1 base and J 0 bases, with 10 bases left between them. The CDR3 consists of 16 residues.

The chain recombines TRBV7-2 with TRBJ2-7, with D perhaps TRBD1 or TRBD2 (6 bases each). This CDR3 is built from 16 residues. Trimming cost V 5 bases and J 0 bases, with 17 bases left between them. Germline V gives CDR1 SGHTA, CDR2 FQGNSA. The CDR3 sequence is CASSPTGARGSYEQYF. The CDR3 DNA sequence: TGTGCCAGCAGCCCGACGGGGGCCAGAGGCTCCTACGAGCAGTACTTC.

The rearrangement joins TRBV4-2 to TRBJ1-4; TRBD1 might be the D (5 bases). CDR1 and CDR2 from the germline V gene are LGHNA and YNFKEQ. The CDR3 is made up of 14 amino acids. V lost 4 bases, J lost 4 bases, and 10 bases lay in between. Here the CDR3 reads CASSPAGGNEKLFF. For the CDR3, the DNA is TGTGCCAGCAGCCCTGCGGGGGGTAATGAAAAACTGTTTTTT.